This T cell receptor beta chain was obtained from a study of blood T cell repertoires in COVID-19. V was shortened by 0 bases and J by 6 bases, with 10 bases between the two germline ends. The germline V gene encodes CDR1 SGHRS and CDR2 YFSETQ. The CDR3 is 13 amino acids. The sample holds a few counts of this clone. Sequenced by immunoSEQ multiplex PCR; TCRdb stores in-frame clones only, minus some. The table shows about 190,000 clones, with about 81% occurring only once. The receptor was derived from a woman aged 55-70 years with COVID-19, enrolled during active disease. Input material: peripheral blood. The rearrangement links TRBV5-1 to TRBJ2-7, with D tentatively TRBD2 (5 bases). This CDR3 is CASSLVSEGEQYF. The CDR3 DNA follows: TGCGCCAGCAGCTTGGTTTCAGAGGGCGAGCAGTACTTC.